The T cell receptor (beta chain) described here comes from a study of cytomegalovirus exposure and HLA in healthy donors. Overall study findings and caveats: In the approximately 130 validation repertoires, a later analysis found that first-cohort TCR clusters tended to co-occur.

This table comes from immunoSEQ multiplex PCR, and its TCRdb copy is limited to in-frame clones, with some not included. The data contain over 250,000 clones, around 90% of them singletons. In this sample, this clone turned up once. Its antigen is still unknown. The source is a woman in her 30s in good health and CMV-seropositive. The sequenced sample was PBMCs.

CDR3 loop: CASSGRGSTEAFF. CDR3 sequence (DNA): TGTGCCAGCAGTGGGAGGGGTTCGACTGAAGCTTTCTTT. This chain connects TRBV28 to TRBJ1-1, with a tentative D call TRBD1 (5 bases). V gave up 5 bases and J gave up 5 bases, with 12 bases separating them. The CDR3 covers 13 residues. Germline assignment: CDR1 MDHEN and CDR2 SYDVKM.